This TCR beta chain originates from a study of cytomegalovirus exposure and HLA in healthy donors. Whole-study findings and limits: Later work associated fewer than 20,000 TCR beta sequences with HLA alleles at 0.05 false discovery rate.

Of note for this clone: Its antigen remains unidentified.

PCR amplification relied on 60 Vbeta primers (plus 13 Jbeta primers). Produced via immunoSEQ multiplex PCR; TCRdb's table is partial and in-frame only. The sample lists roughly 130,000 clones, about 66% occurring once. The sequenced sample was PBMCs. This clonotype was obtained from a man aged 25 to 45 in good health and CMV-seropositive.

CDR3 sequence: CASSWGQGANQPQHF. CDR3 nucleotides: TGCGCCAGCAGCTGGGGACAGGGGGCGAATCAGCCCCAGCATTTT. V is TRBV5-1 and J is TRBJ1-5; 12 nucleotides agree with TRBD1. The ends lost 3 bases at V and 4 bases at J; junction bases unmatched: 2. CDR1 and CDR2 (germline): SGHRS, YFSETQ. The CDR3 length is 15 residues.